A single T cell receptor beta chain is shown here with its context. The antigen is unknown. The data were produced by immunoSEQ multiplex PCR, yet TCRdb's version contains in-frame clones alone and is incomplete. Counted here are some 120,000 clones, approximately 85% occurring once; the ten biggest clones make up about 1.6%. Germline CDR1 is SGHRS and CDR2 is YFSETQ. The V segment lost 10 bases and the J segment 2 bases; nucleotides outside the gene matches: 9. The CDR3 is 14 residues long. This record comes from a study of T cell responses to AZD1222 COVID-19 vaccine. Study-level findings and limits: Repertoires were obtained solely post-peak T cell response. White British people made up most donors, females outnumbered males, and clonal diversity was possibly underestimated.

The sequence came from an adult in good health. The source was peripheral blood, collected on day 0 of AZD1222 vaccination. The chain joins TRBV5-1 to TRBJ1-2, with TRBD1 matching 9 bases. The CDR3 here is CAAGTGSTNYGYTF. The CDR3 DNA reads as TGCGCCGCCGGGACAGGGTCCACGAACTATGGCTACACCTTC.